The 13 T cell receptor beta chains presented below share a single source sample, sequenced in a study of blood T cell repertoires in COVID-19. This table comes from immunoSEQ multiplex PCR, and its TCRdb copy is limited to in-frame clones, with some not included. The repertoire holds fewer than 250,000 clones, with around 86% as singletons. The specimen was PBMCs or T cells enriched from blood (not recorded which). The receptors stem from a woman between 40 and 50 years old with acute COVID-19.

This sequence joins TRBV28 and TRBJ1-2, with D possibly matching TRBD1 (5 bases). V was cut by 11 bases and J by 8 bases, with 30 bases left in between. Germline-derived CDR1 and CDR2 are MDHEN and SYDVKM. The CDR3 is made up of 16 amino acids. For the CDR3, the DNA is TGTGCCGGAATTTCTAGGGGAAGGGAACACTTGGAAGGCTACACCTTC. Its translation: CAGISRGREHLEGYTF.

V usage is TRBV6-4 and J usage is TRBJ2-1; TRBD2 matches at 8 bases. From germline, CDR1 is MRHNA and CDR2 SNTAGT. This CDR3 comprises 13 residues. Trimming cost V 5 bases and J 8 bases; bases outside gene matches: 5. The chain's CDR3 is CASSREGGDEQFF. Written as DNA, the CDR3 is TGTGCCAGCAGTCGGGAGGGCGGCGATGAGCAGTTCTTC.

J is TRBJ1-5 and V is TRBV19; TRBD1 matches at 11 bases. The CDR3 has 17 amino acids. The germline V gene has CDR1 LNHDA and CDR2 SQIVND (reference sequence). V trimming: 5 bases; J trimming: 4 bases; junction bases outside the gene matches: 10. The CDR3 loop reads CASSSGQGAIQNQPQHF. CDR3 coding DNA: TGTGCCAGTAGTTCCGGACAGGGGGCTATTCAAAATCAGCCCCAGCATTTT.

This clone came up once. The rearrangement uses TRBV7-8 and TRBJ2-1, with TRBD2 matching over 12 bases. This CDR3 is 16 amino acids long. Germline values: CDR1 SGHVS, CDR2 FQNEAQ. J gave up 7 bases and V 5 bases, and 9 bases lay outside the gene matches. The CDR3 protein is CASSIASGRAENEQFF. The CDR3 nucleotides are TGTGCCAGCAGCATCGCTAGCGGGAGGGCCGAGAATGAGCAGTTCTTC.

The chain uses TRBV18 and TRBJ2-4; 7 bases map to TRBD1. Germline V gene lookup returns CDR1 KGHSH and CDR2 LQKENI. V trimming: 2 bases; J trimming: 9 bases; junction bases outside the gene matches: 10. This CDR3 spans 15 amino acids. The CDR3 DNA reads TGTGCCAGCTCACCAAAGGGGGCGGTCGCAGGCATTCAGTACTTC. This translates into CASSPKGAVAGIQYF.

V gene TRBV11-3 combines with J gene TRBJ1-1, with D tentatively TRBD1 (6 bases). Per the germline V gene, CDR1 is SGHNT and CDR2 is YENEEA. The CDR3 is made up of 18 amino acids. V lost 1 base to trimming and J lost 0 bases, with 18 bases between them. CDR3: CASSLGGWDKGVNTEAFF. CDR3 DNA: TGTGCCAGCAGCTTAGGAGGGTGGGATAAGGGGGTGAACACTGAAGCTTTCTTT.

The CDR3 coding sequence is TGTGCCAGCAGTTTATTTACAGCCGAAGCTTTCTTT. It codes for CASSLFTAEAFF. This rearrangement joins TRBV28 to TRBJ1-1, with D uncertain. Trimming removed 1 base at V and 8 bases at J, with 8 bases between. The CDR3 spans 12 residues. CDR1 and CDR2 (germline): MDHEN, SYDVKM. Using reference TRBV28 and TRBJ1-1 for the parts outside the CDR3, the full variable domain is DVKVTQSSRYLVKRTGEKVFLECVQDMDHENMFWYRQDPGLGLRLIYFSYDVKMKEKGDIPEGYSVSREKKERFSLILESASTNQTSMYLCASSLFTAEAFFGQGTRLTVV.

The chain recombines TRBV18 with TRBJ2-7, with a tentative D call TRBD1 (6 bases). This CDR3 contains 15 residues. Trimming took 6 bases from V and 3 from J, leaving 18 bases between them. Germline V gene lookup returns CDR1 KGHSH and CDR2 LQKENI. The CDR3 coding sequence is TGTGCCAGCTCGCGCCTCAGAAAGGACAGCTACGAGCAGTACTTC. This encodes CASSRLRKDSYEQYF.

The chain employs TRBV14 and TRBJ1-3; D is undetermined. V gave up 5 bases and J gave up 3 bases, with 23 bases separating them. Germline loops: CDR1 SGHDN, CDR2 FVKESK. The CDR3 spans 18 residues. In DNA, the CDR3 is TGTGCCAGCAGCAGGTTCACCGGGAACACTTTGGATGGAAACACCATATATTTT. Translation: CASSRFTGNTLDGNTIYF. Complete variable domain (other parts from reference TRBV14 and TRBJ1-3): EAGVTQFPSHSVIEKGQTVTLRCDPISGHDNLYWYRRVMGKEIKFLLHFVKESKQDESGMPNNRFLAERTGGTYSTLKVQPAELEDSGVYFCASSRFTGNTLDGNTIYFGEGSWLTVV.

This chain joins TRBV28 and TRBJ2-2; 8 nucleotides agree with TRBD2. Trimming removed 4 bases from V and 8 bases from J; junction bases left unmatched: 12. The CDR3 extends over 16 amino acids. CDR1 is MDHEN and CDR2 is SYDVKM in the germline V gene. This CDR3 is CASSSPYSGKAGELFF. CDR3 nucleotide sequence: TGTGCCAGCAGTTCTCCTTATAGCGGGAAGGCTGGGGAGCTGTTTTTT.

This chain uses TRBV6-5 with TRBJ2-7; D may be TRBD2 (5 bases). V shed 4 bases and J shed 7 bases, with 14 bases lying between them. The germline CDR1 and CDR2 sequences are MNHEY and SVGAGI. CDR3 length: 13 residues. CDR3 DNA sequence: TGTGCCAGCAGTTTACAAGGACTGGGGGAGCAGTACTTC. Translated, it gives CASSLQGLGEQYF.

The chain recombines TRBV11-2 with TRBJ1-3, with 8 bases aligning to TRBD1. CDR3 length: 16 residues. V shed 4 bases and J 5 bases; nucleotides not matched to a gene: 10. Looked up from germline, CDR1 is SGHAT and CDR2 is FQNNGV. The CDR3 spells CASSSPRTGGRNTIYF. The CDR3 nucleotides are TGTGCCAGCAGCTCTCCCCGAACAGGGGGAAGAAACACCATATATTTT.

This clone was found once. J is TRBJ2-7 and V is TRBV6-5, with TRBD2 matching 12 bases. The CDR3 extends over 15 amino acids. J was trimmed by 2 bases and V by 7 bases; bases with no gene match: 6. Germline V gene sequence: CDR1 MNHEY, CDR2 SVGAGI. This CDR3 reads CASTLAGGETYEQYF. The DNA of the CDR3 is TGTGCCAGCACTCTAGCGGGAGGGGAAACCTACGAGCAGTACTTC.